The rows below give T cell receptor beta chains drawn from one sample of a study of cytomegalovirus exposure and HLA in healthy donors. Measured with immunoSEQ multiplex PCR; TCRdb has only the in-frame clones, and not every one. The sample has over 150,000 clones; roughly 90% are singletons. The sequencing sample was made of PBMCs. The origin of the receptors is a woman in her 30s in good health and CMV-seronegative. Each CDR3 is given with its conserved first and last residue. The order of the fields is J gene, V gene, CDR3 protein.

>TRBJ2-1|TRBV7-9
CASSVPGLAGVSEQFF
>TRBJ1-2|TRBV27
CASSTGPYGYTF
>TRBJ2-7|TRBV6-1
CASSAGTIIYEQYF
>TRBJ2-3|TRBV19
CASRGTSGGRTDTQYF
>TRBJ1-2|TRBV27
CASSRTGGNGYTF
>TRBJ1-2|TRBV7-3
CASSPRTSLNYGYTF
>TRBJ2-3|TRBV27
CASLERGETDTQYF
>TRBJ2-1|TRBV19
CASSSQGTNNEQFF
>TRBJ2-7|TRBV19
CASSPTGESEQYF
>TRBJ2-6|TRBV4-3
CASSYRVEANVLTF
>TRBJ2-2|TRBV9
CASSLSTGKDTGELFF
>TRBJ1-4|TRBV27
CASSLRGVGEKLFF
>TRBJ1-1|TRBV27
CASSLFSGRVITEAFF
>TRBJ1-4|TRBV5-1
CASSSGTLREKLFF
>TRBJ1-2|TRBV7-3
CASSLKGGDYGYTF
>TRBJ2-7|TRBV4-3
CASSQERGGSYEQYF
>TRBJ2-7|TRBV19
CASSDSGTAAYEQYF
>TRBJ2-7|TRBV19
CASTSDRRGVVEQYF
>TRBJ2-1|TRBV27
CASSLPPRRGNEQFF
>TRBJ2-7|TRBV11-2
CASSWGRYEQYF
>TRBJ1-2|TRBV27
CASSPQIRTGYYGYTF
>TRBJ2-7|TRBV5-4
CASSSQARGGYEQYF
>TRBJ2-5|TRBV5-4
CASSLVGIGETQYF
>TRBJ1-3|TRBV6-1
CASSALTGRAGNTIYF
>TRBJ1-4|TRBV6-6
CASSSPRAVEKLFF
>TRBJ2-1|TRBV9
CASSVVGGGATNEQFF
>TRBJ1-2|TRBV19
CASSTNRGGDGYTF
>TRBJ1-3|TRBV6-6
CASNPASSSGNTIYF
>TRBJ2-4|TRBV18
CASSDRQGKKNIQYF
>TRBJ1-5|TRBV18
CASSPTSNQPQHF
>TRBJ1-1|TRBV2
CASSAGQVNTEAFF
>TRBJ2-1|TRBV27
CASTPGTGLNEQFF